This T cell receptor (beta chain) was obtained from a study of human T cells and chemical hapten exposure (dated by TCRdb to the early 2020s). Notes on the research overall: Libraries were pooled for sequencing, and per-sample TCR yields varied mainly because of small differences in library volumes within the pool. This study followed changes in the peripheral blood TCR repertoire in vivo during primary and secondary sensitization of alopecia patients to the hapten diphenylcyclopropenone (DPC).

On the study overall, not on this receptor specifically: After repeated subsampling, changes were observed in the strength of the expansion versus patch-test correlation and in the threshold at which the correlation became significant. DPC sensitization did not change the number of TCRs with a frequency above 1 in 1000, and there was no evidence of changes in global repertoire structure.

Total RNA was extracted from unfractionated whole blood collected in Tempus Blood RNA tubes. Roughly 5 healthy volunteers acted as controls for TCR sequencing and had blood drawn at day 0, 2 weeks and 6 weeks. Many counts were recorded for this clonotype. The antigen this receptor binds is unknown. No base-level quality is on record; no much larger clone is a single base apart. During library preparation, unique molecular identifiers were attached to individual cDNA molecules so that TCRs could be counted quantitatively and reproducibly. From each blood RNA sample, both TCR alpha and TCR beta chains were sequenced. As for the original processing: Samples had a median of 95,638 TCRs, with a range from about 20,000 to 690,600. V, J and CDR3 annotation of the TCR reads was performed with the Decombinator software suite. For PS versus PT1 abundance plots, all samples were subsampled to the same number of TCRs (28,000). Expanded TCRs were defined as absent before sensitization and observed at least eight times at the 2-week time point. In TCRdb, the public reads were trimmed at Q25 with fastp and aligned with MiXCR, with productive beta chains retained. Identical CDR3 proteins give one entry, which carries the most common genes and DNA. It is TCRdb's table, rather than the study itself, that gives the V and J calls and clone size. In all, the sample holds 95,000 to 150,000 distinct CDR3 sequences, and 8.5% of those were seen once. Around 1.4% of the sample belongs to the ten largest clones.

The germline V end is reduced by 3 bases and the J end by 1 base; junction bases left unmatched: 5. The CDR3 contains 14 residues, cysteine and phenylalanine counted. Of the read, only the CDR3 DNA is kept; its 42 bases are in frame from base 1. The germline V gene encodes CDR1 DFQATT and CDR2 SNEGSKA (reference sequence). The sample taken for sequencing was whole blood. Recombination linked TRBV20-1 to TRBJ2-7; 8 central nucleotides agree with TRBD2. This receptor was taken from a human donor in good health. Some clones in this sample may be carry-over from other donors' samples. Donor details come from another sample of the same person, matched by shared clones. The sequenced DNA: TGCAGTGCTAGTGTGGGACTAGGGTCCTACGAGCAGTACTTC. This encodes CSASVGLGSYEQYF.